This T cell receptor beta chain emerged from a study of blood T cell repertoires in COVID-19. The sample holds a few counts of this clone. Germline V CDR1 and CDR2: MDHEN, SYDVKM. The CDR3 length is 13 residues. Trimming took off 5 bases at V and 7 bases at J, with 14 bases between the two ends. TCRdb keeps only in-frame clones here, not all; method: immunoSEQ multiplex PCR. The sample records roughly 50,000 clones, around 90% being singletons. The receptor comes from a human donor in a cohort sampled during active COVID-19. The chain is built from TRBV28 and TRBJ2-5; D is possibly TRBD2 (6 bases). Sequenced sample: peripheral blood. The CDR3 nucleotides are TGTGCCAGCAGTCTTGATGTGGGGGGGACCCAGTACTTC. Its protein is CASSLDVGGTQYF.